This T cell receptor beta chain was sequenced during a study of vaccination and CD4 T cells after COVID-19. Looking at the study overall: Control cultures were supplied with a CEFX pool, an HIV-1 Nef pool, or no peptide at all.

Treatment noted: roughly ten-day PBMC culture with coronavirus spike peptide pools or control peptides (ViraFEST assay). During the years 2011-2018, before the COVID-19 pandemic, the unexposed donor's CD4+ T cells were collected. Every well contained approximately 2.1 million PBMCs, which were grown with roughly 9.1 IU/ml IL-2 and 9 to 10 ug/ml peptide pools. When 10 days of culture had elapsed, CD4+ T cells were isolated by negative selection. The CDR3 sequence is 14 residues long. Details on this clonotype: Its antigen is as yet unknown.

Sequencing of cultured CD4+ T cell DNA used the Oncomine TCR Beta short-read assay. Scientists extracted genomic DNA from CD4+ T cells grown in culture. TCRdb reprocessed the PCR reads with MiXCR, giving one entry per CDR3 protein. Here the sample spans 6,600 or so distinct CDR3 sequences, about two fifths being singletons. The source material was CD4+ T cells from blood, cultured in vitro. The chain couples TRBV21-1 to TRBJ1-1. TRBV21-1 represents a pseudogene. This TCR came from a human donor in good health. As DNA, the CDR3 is TGTGCCAGCAGCAAAGCTACGTGTAGCACTGAAGCTTTCTTT. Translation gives CASSKATCSTEAFF.